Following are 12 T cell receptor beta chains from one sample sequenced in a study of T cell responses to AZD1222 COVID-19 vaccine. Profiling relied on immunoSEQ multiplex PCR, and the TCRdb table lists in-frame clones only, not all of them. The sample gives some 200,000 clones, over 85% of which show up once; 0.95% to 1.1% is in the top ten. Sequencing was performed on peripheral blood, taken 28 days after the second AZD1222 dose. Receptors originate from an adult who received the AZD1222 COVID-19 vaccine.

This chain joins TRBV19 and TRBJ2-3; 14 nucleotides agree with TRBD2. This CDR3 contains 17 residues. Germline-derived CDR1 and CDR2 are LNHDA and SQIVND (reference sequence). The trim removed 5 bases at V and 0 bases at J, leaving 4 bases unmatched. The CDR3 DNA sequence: TGTGCCAGTAGTGCGACTAGCGGGGGGGTTAGCACAGATACGCAGTATTTT. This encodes CASSATSGGVSTDTQYF.

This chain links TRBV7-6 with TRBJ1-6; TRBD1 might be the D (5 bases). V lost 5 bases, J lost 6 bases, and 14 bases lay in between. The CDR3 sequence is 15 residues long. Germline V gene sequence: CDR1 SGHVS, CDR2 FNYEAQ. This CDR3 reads CASSPQTDPNSPLHF. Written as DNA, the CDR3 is TGTGCCAGCAGCCCTCAGACAGATCCTAATTCACCCCTCCACTTT.

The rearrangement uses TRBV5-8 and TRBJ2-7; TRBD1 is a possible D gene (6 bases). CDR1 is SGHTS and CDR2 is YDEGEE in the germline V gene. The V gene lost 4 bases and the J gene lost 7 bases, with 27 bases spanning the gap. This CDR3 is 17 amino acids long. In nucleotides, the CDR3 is TGTGCCAGCAGCCGCGTCGGGAACAGGGCTTTGGCTGGAGAGCAGTACTTC. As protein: CASSRVGNRALAGEQYF.

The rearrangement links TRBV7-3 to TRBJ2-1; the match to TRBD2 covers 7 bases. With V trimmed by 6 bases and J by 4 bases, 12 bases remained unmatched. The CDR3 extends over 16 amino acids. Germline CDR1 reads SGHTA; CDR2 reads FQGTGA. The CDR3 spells CASSPTSSGSYNEQFF. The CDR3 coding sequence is TGTGCCAGCAGTCCCACTTCTAGCGGCTCATACAATGAGCAGTTCTTC.

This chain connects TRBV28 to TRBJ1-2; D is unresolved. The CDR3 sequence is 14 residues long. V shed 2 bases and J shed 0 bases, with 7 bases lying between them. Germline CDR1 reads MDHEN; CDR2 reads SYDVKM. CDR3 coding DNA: TGTGCCAGCAGTTTAGGTGCTGCTAACTATGGCTACACCTTC. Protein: CASSLGAANYGYTF.

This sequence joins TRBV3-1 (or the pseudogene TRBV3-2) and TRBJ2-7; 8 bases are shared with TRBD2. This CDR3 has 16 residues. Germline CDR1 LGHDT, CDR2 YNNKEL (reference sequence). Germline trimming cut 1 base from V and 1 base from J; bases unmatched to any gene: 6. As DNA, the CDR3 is TGTGCCAGCAGCCAAGGGCCCGGGGGGGCGTCCTACGAGCAGTACTTC. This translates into CASSQGPGGASYEQYF.

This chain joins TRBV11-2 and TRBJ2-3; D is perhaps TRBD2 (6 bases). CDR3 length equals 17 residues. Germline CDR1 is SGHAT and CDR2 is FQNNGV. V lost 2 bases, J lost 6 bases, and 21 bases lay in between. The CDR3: CASSLRRGGATRDTQYF. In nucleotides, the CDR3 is TGTGCCAGCAGCTTAAGGAGGGGCGGGGCGACTCGGGATACGCAGTATTTT.

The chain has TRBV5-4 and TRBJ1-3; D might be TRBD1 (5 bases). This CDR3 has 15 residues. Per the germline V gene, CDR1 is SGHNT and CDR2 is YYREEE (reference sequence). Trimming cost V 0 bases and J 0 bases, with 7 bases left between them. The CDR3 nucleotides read TGTGCCAGCAGCTTGGACAGGTACTCTGGAAACACCATATATTTT. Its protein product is CASSLDRYSGNTIYF. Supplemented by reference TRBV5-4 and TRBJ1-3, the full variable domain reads ETGVTQSPTHLIKTRGQQVTLRCSSQSGHNTVSWYQQALGQGPQFIFQYYREEENGRGNFPPRFSGLQFPNYSSELNVNALELDDSALYLCASSLDRYSGNTIYFGEGSWLTVV.

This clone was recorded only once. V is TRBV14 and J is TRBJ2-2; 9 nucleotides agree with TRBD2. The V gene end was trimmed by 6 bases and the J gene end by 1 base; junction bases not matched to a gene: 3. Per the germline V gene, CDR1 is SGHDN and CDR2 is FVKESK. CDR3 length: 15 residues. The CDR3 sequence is CASRRTSVNTGELFF. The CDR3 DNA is TGTGCCAGCAGAAGGACTAGCGTGAACACCGGGGAGCTGTTTTTT.

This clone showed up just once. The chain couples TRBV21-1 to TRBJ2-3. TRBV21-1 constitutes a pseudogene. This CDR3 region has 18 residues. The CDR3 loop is CASSKPGRRIYLTDTQYF. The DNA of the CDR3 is TGTGCCAGCAGCAAGCCCGGACGGCGGATATACCTCACAGATACGCAGTATTTT.

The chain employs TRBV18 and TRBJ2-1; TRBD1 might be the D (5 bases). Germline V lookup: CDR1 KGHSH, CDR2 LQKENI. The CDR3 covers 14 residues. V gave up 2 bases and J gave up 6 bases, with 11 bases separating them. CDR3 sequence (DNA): TGTGCCAGCTCACCAGGGGCGGCGTCCAATGAGCAGTTCTTC. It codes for CASSPGAASNEQFF.

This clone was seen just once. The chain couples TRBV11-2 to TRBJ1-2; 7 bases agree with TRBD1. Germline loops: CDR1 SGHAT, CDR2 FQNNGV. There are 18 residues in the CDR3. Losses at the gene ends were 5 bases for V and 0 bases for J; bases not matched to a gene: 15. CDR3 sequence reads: CASSPIPRTGPTNYGYTF. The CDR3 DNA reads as TGTGCCAGCAGCCCAATACCCCGGACAGGACCTACTAACTATGGCTACACCTTC. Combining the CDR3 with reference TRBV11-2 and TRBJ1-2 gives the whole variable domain EAGVAQSPRYKIIEKRQSVAFWCNPISGHATLYWYQQILGQGPKLLIQFQNNGVVDDSQLPKDRFSAERLKGVDSTLKIQPAKLEDSAVYLCASSPIPRTGPTNYGYTFGSGTRLTVV.